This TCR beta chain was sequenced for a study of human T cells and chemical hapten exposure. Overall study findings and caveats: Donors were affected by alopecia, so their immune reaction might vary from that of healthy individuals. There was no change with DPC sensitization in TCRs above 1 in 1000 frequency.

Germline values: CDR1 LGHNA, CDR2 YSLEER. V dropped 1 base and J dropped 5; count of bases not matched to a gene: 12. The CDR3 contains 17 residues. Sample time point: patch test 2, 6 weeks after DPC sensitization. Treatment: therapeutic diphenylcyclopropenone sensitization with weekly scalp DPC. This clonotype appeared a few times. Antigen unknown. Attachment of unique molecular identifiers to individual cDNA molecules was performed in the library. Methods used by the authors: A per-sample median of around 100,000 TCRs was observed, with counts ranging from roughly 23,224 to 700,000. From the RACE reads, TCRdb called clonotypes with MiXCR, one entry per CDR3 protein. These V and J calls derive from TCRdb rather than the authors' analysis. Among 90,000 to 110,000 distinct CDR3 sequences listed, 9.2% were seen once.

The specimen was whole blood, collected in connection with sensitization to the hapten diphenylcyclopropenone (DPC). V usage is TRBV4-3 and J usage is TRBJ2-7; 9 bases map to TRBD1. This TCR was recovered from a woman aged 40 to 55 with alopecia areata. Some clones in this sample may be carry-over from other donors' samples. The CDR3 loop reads CASSQGPTFTGGNEQYF. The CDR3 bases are TGCGCCAGCAGCCAAGGTCCAACGTTCACAGGGGGCAACGAGCAGTACTTC.